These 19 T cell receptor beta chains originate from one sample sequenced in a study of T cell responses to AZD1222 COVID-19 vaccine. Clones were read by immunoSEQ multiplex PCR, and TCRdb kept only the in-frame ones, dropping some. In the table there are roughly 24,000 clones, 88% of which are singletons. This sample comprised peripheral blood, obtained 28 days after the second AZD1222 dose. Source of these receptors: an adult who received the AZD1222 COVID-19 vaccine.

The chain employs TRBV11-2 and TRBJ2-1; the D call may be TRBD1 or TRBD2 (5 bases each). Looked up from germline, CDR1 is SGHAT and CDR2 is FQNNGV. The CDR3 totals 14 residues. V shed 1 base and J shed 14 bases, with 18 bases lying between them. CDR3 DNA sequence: TGTGCCAGCAGCTTAGGTGTTGGGGGTCGGGGAGAGTTCTTC. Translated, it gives CASSLGVGGRGEFF.

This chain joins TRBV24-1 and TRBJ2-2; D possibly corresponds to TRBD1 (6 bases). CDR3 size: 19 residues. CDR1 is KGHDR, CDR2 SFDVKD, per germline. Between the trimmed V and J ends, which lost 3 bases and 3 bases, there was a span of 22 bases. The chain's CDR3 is CATSDNGYRADLYTGELFF. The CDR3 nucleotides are TGTGCCACCAGTGATAATGGTTACAGGGCTGATTTATACACCGGGGAGCTGTTTTTT.

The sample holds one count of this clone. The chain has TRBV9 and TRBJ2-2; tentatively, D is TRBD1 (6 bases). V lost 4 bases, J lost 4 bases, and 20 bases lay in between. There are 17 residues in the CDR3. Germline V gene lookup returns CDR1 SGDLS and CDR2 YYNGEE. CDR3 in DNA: TGTGCCAGCAGCCCCCTCTTTTCAGGGGTGGGCACCGGGGAGCTGTTTTTT. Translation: CASSPLFSGVGTGELFF.

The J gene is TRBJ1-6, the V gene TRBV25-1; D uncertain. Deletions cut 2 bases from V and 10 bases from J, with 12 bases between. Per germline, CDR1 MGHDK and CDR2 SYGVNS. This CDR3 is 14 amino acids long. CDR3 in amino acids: CASSELASSSPLHF. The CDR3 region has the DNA TGTGCCAGCAGTGAACTCGCCAGCTCCTCACCCCTCCACTTT.

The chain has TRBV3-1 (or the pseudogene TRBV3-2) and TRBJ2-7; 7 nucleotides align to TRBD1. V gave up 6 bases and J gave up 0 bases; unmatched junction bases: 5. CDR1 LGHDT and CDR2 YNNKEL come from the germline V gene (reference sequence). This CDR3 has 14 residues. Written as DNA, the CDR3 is TGTGCCAGCAGAATGACAGGGAGCTCCTACGAGCAGTACTTC. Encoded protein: CASRMTGSSYEQYF.

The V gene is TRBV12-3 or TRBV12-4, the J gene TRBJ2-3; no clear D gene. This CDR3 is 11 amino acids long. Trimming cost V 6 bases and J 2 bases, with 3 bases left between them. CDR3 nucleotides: TGTGCCAGCAGAAACACAGATACGCAGTATTTT. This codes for CASRNTDTQYF.

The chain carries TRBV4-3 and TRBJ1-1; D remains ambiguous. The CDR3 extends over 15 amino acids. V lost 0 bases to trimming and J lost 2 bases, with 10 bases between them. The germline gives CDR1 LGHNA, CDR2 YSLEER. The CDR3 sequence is CASSQDRLVNTEAFF. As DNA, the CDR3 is TGCGCCAGCAGCCAAGATAGGCTGGTTAACACTGAAGCTTTCTTT.

For the CDR3, the DNA is TGTGCCAGCAGCCCCGGACAGGGGGCCTCCGGGGAGCTGTTTTTT. Amino acids: CASSPGQGASGELFF. This chain uses TRBV11-3 with TRBJ2-2; 11 bases fit TRBD1. The germline V gene encodes CDR1 SGHNT and CDR2 YENEEA. The CDR3 has 15 amino acids. The J segment lost 6 bases and the V segment lost 5 bases, leaving 5 bases of the junction unmatched.

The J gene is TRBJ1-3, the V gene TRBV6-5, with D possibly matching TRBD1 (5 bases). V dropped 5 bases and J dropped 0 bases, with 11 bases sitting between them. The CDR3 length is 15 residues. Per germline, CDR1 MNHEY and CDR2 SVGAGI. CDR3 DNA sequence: TGTGCCAGCAGTCGGGACCTAAGCTCTGGAAACACCATATATTTT. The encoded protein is CASSRDLSSGNTIYF.

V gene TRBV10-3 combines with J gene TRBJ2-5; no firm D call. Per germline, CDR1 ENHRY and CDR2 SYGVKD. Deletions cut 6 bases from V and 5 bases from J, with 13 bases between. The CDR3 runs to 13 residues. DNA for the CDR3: TGTGCCATCAGAAACACGGAGCTGGAGACCCAGTACTTC. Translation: CAIRNTELETQYF.

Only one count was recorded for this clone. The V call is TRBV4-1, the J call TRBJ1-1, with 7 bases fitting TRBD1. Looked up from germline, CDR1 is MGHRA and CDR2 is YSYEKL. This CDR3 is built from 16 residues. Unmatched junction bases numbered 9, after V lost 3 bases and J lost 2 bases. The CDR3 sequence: CASSQGKGQRNTEAFF. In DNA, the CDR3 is TGCGCCAGCAGCCAGGGGAAGGGACAGAGAAACACTGAAGCTTTCTTT.

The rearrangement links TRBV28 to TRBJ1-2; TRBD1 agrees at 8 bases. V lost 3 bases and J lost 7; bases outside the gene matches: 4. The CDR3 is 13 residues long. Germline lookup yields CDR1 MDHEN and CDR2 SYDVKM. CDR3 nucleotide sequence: TGTGCCAGCAGTTTCCAGGGGGCGGGTGGCTACACCTTC. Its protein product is CASSFQGAGGYTF.

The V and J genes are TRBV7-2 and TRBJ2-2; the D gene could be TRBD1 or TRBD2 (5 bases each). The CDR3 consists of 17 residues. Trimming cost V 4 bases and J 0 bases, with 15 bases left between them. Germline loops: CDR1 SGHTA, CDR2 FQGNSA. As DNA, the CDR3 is TGTGCCAGCAGCTACCGCCTGGGACGGTCGAACACCGGGGAGCTGTTTTTT. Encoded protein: CASSYRLGRSNTGELFF.

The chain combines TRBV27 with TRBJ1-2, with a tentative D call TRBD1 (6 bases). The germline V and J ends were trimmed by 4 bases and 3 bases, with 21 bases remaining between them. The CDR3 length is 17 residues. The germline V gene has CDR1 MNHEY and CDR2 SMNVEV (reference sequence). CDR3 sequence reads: CASSYSMQGRRDYGYTF. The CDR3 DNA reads TGTGCCAGCAGTTATTCGATGCAGGGGCGACGGGACTATGGCTACACCTTC.

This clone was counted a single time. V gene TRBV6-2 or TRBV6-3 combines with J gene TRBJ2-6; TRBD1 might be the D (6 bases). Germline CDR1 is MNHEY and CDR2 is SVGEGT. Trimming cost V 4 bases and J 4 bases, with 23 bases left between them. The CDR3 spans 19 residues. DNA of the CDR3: TGTGCCAGCAGTTTCCACCGAGACAGGAGGAGCAGAGGGGCCAACGTCCTGACTTTC. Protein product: CASSFHRDRRSRGANVLTF.

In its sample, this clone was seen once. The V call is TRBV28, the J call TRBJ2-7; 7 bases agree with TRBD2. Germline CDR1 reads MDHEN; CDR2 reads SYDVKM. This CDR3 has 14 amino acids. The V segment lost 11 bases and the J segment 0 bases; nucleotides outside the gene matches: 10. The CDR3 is CASEAGGSSYEQYF. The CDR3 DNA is TGTGCCTCCGAGGCCGGGGGGAGCTCCTACGAGCAGTACTTC.

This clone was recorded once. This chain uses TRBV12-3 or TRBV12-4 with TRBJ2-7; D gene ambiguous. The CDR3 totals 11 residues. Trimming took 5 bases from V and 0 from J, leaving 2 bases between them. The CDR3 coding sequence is TGTGCCAGCAGTCCCTCCTACGAGCAGTACTTC. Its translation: CASSPSYEQYF.

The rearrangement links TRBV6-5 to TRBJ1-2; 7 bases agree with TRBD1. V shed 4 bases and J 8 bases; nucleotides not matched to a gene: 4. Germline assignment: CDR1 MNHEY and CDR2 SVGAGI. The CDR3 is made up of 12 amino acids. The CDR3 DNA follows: TGTGCCAGCAGTTCCACAGGGGAAGGCTACACCTTC. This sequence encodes CASSSTGEGYTF.

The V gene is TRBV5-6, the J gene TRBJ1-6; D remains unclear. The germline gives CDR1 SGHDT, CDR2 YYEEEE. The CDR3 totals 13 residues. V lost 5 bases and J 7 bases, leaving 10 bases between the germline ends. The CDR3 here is CASRESANSPLHF. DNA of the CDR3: TGTGCCAGCAGGGAGTCCGCAAATTCACCCCTCCACTTT.